These T cell receptor beta chains were read from a single sample in a study of blood T cells in healthy people across ages. TCRdb processed the 5' RACE reads anew with MiXCR; each CDR3 protein has one entry. The data show some 900,000 distinct CDR3 sequences, around 49% seen once. Sequencing was performed on blood. These receptors were collected from a man aged 30 to 39 in good health. Each CDR3 is given with its conserved first and last residue. D genes are given only for firm matches. Not all rows give a size; the values are once, few, many and, for expanded clones, a class.

>NA|TRBJ2-7|TRBV27|TRBD1
CASSLLPGQDYEQYF
TGTGCCAGCAGTCTACTTCCGGGACAGGACTACGAGCAGTACTTC
>NA|TRBJ1-2|TRBV20-1|TRBD1
CSARVNRGGYGYTF
TGCAGTGCTAGAGTAAACAGGGGAGGATATGGCTACACCTTC
>NA|TRBJ2-7|TRBV6-1|NA
CASSDGRVAYEQYF
TGTGCCAGCAGTGACGGACGGGTAGCCTACGAGCAGTACTTC
>many|TRBJ2-1|TRBV29-1|TRBD1
CSVDPWTGGSYNEQFF
TGCAGCGTTGACCCCTGGACAGGGGGCTCCTACAATGAGCAGTTCTTC
>many|TRBJ2-7|TRBV7-9|NA
CASSPDSSYEQYF
TGTGCCAGCAGCCCCGACAGCTCCTACGAGCAGTACTTC
>NA|TRBJ2-1|TRBV28|TRBD2
CASSPISGRNYNEQFF
TGTGCCAGCAGCCCCATAAGCGGGAGAAACTACAATGAGCAGTTCTTC
>many|TRBJ2-5|TRBV15|TRBD1
CATSGDRGSVETQYF
TGTGCCACCAGCGGGGACAGGGGATCGGTAGAGACCCAGTACTTC
>NA|TRBJ2-3|TRBV6-4|NA
CASSAEGYTDTQYF
TGTGCCAGCAGTGCAGAAGGGTACACAGATACGCAGTATTTT
>NA|TRBJ2-3|TRBV4-2|TRBD2
CASSPGTSVFTDTQYF
TGTGCCAGCAGTCCGGGGACTAGCGTCTTCACAGATACGCAGTATTTT
>NA|TRBJ1-1|TRBV28|NA
CASSLSGRTNTEAFF
TGTGCCAGCAGTTTAAGCGGACGGACGAACACTGAAGCTTTCTTT
>NA|TRBJ1-1|TRBV29-1|NA
CSVRTTANTEAFF
TGCAGCGTTCGTACGACGGCGAACACTGAAGCTTTCTTT
>few|TRBJ2-1|TRBV5-1|TRBD1
CASSLNRGDEQFF
TGCGCCAGCAGCTTGAACAGGGGCGATGAGCAGTTCTTC
>NA|TRBJ2-3|TRBV4-1|TRBD2
CASSQDPPAGGTDTQYF
TGCGCCAGCAGCCAGGATCCCCCCGCGGGGGGCACAGATACGCAGTATTTT
>few|TRBJ2-1|TRBV20-1|TRBD2
CSAKLAGILNEQFF
TGCAGTGCCAAACTAGCGGGGATATTAAATGAGCAGTTCTTC
>NA|TRBJ2-4|TRBV5-6|NA
CASSPVLVKNIQYF
TGTGCCAGCAGCCCTGTACTAGTCAAAAACATTCAGTACTTC
>NA|TRBJ1-4|TRBV9|TRBD1
CASSIDRGQGDEKLFF
TGTGCCAGCAGCATTGACAGGGGGCAGGGGGATGAAAAACTGTTTTTT
>NA|TRBJ2-5|TRBV29-1|TRBD1
CSVTGETWETQYF
TGCAGCGTGACAGGGGAAACTTGGGAGACCCAGTACTTC
>few|TRBJ2-7|TRBV30|NA
CAWSGEEAGEQYF
TGTGCCTGGAGTGGGGAGGAGGCGGGGGAGCAGTACTTC
>once|TRBJ1-5|TRBV3-1|TRBD1
CASSQGQGWQPQHF
TGTGCCAGCAGCCAAGGACAGGGGTGGCAGCCCCAGCATTTT
>NA|TRBJ2-5|TRBV4-2|NA
CASSQGKTDYNEQYF
TGTGCCAGCAGCCAAGGGAAGACAGACTACAATGAGCAGTACTTC
>NA|TRBJ2-7|TRBV5-1|NA
CASNSGDGSYEQYF
TGCGCCAGCAACTCGGGAGACGGCTCCTACGAGCAGTACTTC
>few|TRBJ2-5|TRBV2|NA
CASSGGRPAVQETQYF
TGTGCCAGCAGTGGCGGCCGGCCAGCGGTACAAGAGACCCAGTACTTC
>NA|TRBJ1-2|TRBV6-1|TRBD1
CASSEGTGGNLLVPNYGYTF
TGTGCCAGCAGTGAAGGGACAGGGGGCAACCTTCTAGTCCCGAACTATGGCTACACCTTC
>NA|TRBJ2-7|TRBV7-9|NA
CASSLRQASSYEQYF
TGTGCCAGCAGCTTAAGACAGGCGAGCTCCTACGAGCAGTACTTC
>few|TRBJ1-1|TRBV5-6|TRBD1
CASSLRAGGTNTEAFF
TGTGCCAGCAGCTTGAGGGCAGGGGGGACCAACACTGAAGCTTTCTTT
>few|TRBJ2-5|TRBV7-9|TRBD2
CASRAGTSGAAAQYF
TGTGCCAGCCGGGCGGGGACTAGCGGGGCCGCAGCCCAGTACTTC
>NA|TRBJ2-7|TRBV10-3|TRBD2
CAISVLTSGVPHEQYF
TGTGCCATCAGTGTCCTGACTAGCGGGGTACCCCACGAGCAGTACTTC
>many|TRBJ2-1|TRBV2|TRBD1
CASCRQGSYNEQFF
TGTGCCAGCTGTCGACAGGGTTCCTACAATGAGCAGTTCTTC
>few|TRBJ2-2|TRBV20-1|NA
CSAPPWGLNTGELFF
TGCAGTGCCCCCCCTTGGGGGCTGAACACCGGGGAGCTGTTTTTT
>NA|TRBJ1-4|TRBV5-1|NA
CASSLPVRAGNEKLFF
TGCGCCAGCAGCTTGCCCGTGAGGGCGGGTAATGAAAAACTGTTTTTT
>few|TRBJ2-1|TRBV6-1|NA
CASSERLPSYNEQFF
TGTGCCAGCAGTGAAAGGCTACCCTCATACAATGAGCAGTTCTTC
>NA|TRBJ2-5|TRBV20-1|NA
CSARDLEGLPATQYF
TGCAGTGCTAGAGATCTCGAGGGGCTGCCAGCGACGCAGTACTTC
>few|TRBJ1-2|TRBV3-1|TRBD1
CASSQGPGTGGTGYTF
TGTGCCAGCAGCCAAGGCCCCGGGACAGGGGGGACTGGCTACACCTTC
>NA|TRBJ2-7|TRBV29-1|TRBD1
CSVEGLTGNVQYF
TGCAGCGTTGAAGGTTTGACAGGGAACGTGCAGTACTTC
>NA|TRBJ2-5|TRBV12-3/TRBV12-4|TRBD1
CASRAGTGEVETQYF
TGTGCCAGCAGAGCCGGGACAGGGGAAGTAGAGACCCAGTACTTC
>NA|TRBJ1-2|TRBV10-3|NA
CAISGVNSRDYGYTF
TGTGCCATCAGTGGGGTCAATTCGCGGGACTATGGCTACACCTTC
>once|TRBJ2-1|TRBV30|TRBD1
CAWSSPGTGSNEQFF
TGTGCCTGGAGTTCCCCCGGGACAGGGAGCAATGAGCAGTTCTTC
>many|TRBJ2-3|TRBV5-1|NA
CASSYGTYTAGTQYF
TGCGCCAGCAGTTACGGGACTTACACAGCGGGTACGCAGTATTTT
>few|TRBJ2-1|TRBV20-1|NA
CSARTQAWGNNEQFF
TGCAGTGCTAGGACACAAGCCTGGGGAAACAATGAGCAGTTCTTC
>NA|TRBJ1-4|TRBV28|NA
CASSFSGLRTNEKLFF
TGTGCCAGCAGTTTCTCGGGTTTGCGGACTAATGAAAAACTGTTTTTT
>NA|TRBJ2-2|TRBV6-5|TRBD1
CASSLRQGTGELFF
TGTGCCAGCAGTTTACGACAGGGTACCGGGGAGCTGTTTTTT
>many|TRBJ2-5|TRBV11-1|TRBD2
CASSAGLAGVETQYF
TGTGCCAGCAGCGCGGGACTAGCGGGGGTGGAGACCCAGTACTTC
>few|TRBJ1-1|TRBV7-8|NA
CASKPGPPIEAFF
TGTGCCAGTAAACCAGGACCACCGATTGAAGCTTTCTTT
>NA|TRBJ2-3|TRBV27|NA
CASSSVITADTQYF
TGTGCCAGCAGTTCAGTGATTACAGCAGATACGCAGTATTTT
>NA|TRBJ2-1|TRBV7-2|TRBD1
CASSVGQVNEQFF
TGTGCCAGCAGCGTAGGACAGGTCAATGAGCAGTTCTTC